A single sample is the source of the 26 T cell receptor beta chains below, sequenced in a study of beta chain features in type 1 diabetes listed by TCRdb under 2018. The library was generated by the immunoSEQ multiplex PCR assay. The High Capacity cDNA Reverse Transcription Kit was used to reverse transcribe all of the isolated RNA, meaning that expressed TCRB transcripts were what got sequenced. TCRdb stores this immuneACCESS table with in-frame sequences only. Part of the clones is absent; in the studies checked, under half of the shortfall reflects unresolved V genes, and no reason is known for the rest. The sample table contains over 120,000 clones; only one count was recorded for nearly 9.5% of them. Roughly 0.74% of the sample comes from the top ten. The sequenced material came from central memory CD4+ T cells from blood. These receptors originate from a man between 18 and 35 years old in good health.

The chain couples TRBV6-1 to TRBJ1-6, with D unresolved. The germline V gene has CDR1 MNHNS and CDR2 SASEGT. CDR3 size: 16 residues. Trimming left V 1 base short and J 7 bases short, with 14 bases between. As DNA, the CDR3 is TGTGCCAGCAGTGAAGGGGCCTACCATGGGAATTCACCCCTCCACTTT. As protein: CASSEGAYHGNSPLHF.

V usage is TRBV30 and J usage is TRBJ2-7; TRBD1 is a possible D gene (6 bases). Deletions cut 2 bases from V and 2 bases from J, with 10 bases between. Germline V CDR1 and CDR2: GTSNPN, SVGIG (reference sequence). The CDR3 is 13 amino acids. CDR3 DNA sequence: TGTGCCTGGAGTCGCGGACAGACCTACGAGCAGTACTTC. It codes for CAWSRGQTYEQYF.

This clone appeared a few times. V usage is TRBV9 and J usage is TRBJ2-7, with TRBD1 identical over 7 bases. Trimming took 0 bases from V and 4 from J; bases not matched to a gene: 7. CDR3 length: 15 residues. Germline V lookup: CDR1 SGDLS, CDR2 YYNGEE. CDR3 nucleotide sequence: TGTGCCAGCAGCGTAGGGAGAGGGGGCCTATACGAGCAGTACTTC. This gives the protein CASSVGRGGLYEQYF.

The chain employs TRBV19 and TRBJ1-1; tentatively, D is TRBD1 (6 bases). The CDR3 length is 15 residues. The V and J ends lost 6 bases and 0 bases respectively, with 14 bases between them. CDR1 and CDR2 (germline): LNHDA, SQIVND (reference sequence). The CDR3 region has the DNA TGTGCCAGTAGCCAAGCAGGACAGTTGAACACTGAAGCTTTCTTT. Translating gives CASSQAGQLNTEAFF.

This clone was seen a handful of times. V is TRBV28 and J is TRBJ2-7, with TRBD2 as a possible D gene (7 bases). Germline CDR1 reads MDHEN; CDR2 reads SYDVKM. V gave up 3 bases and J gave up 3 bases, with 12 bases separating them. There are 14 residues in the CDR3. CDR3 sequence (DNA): TGTGCCAGCAGTTTTCTAGGGGGGGACTACGAGCAGTACTTC. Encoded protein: CASSFLGGDYEQYF.

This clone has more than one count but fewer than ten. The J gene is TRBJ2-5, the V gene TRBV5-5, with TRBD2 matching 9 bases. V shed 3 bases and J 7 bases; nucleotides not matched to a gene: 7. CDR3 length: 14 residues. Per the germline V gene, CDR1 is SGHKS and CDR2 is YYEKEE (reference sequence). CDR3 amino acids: CASSWTSALGTQYF. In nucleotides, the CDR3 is TGTGCCAGCAGCTGGACTAGCGCGTTGGGGACCCAGTACTTC.

The DNA of the CDR3 is TGTGCCAGCAGTGAATACGGGAGCGGACGGGATACGCAGTATTTT. Its protein product is CASSEYGSGRDTQYF. The chain combines TRBV25-1 with TRBJ2-3; possibly TRBD2 for D (6 bases). The CDR3 covers 15 residues. Between the trimmed V and J ends, which lost 0 bases and 6 bases, there was a span of 13 bases. Germline V gives CDR1 MGHDK, CDR2 SYGVNS.

The CDR3: CASSKAGGQFNQPQHF. The CDR3 DNA sequence: TGTGCCAGCAGCAAAGCAGGGGGACAGTTCAATCAGCCCCAGCATTTT. The chain recombines TRBV7-2 with TRBJ1-5, with 7 bases aligning to TRBD1. The J segment lost 3 bases and the V segment lost 5 bases, leaving 10 bases of the junction unmatched. The CDR3 contains 16 residues. CDR1 and CDR2 (germline): SGHTA, FQGNSA.

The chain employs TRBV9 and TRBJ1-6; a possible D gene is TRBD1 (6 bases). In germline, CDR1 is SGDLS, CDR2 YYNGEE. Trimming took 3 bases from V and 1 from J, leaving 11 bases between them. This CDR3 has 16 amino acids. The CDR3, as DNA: TGTGCCAGCAGCGAAACAGGGTCATCCTATAATTCACCCCTCCACTTT. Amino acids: CASSETGSSYNSPLHF.

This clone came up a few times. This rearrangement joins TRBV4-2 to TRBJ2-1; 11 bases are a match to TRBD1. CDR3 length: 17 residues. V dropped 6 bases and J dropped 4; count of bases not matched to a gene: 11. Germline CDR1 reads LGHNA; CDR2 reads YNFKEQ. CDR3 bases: TGTGCCAGCAGTCCCGGACGGGGGACAGGGGGGTACAATGAGCAGTTCTTC. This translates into CASSPGRGTGGYNEQFF.

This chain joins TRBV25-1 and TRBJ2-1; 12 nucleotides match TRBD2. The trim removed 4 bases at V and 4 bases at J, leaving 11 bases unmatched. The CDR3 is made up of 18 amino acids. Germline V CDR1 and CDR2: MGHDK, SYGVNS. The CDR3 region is CASSGPQTSGGAYNEQFF. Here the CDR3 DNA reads TGTGCCAGCAGTGGCCCTCAGACTAGCGGGGGAGCTTACAATGAGCAGTTCTTC.

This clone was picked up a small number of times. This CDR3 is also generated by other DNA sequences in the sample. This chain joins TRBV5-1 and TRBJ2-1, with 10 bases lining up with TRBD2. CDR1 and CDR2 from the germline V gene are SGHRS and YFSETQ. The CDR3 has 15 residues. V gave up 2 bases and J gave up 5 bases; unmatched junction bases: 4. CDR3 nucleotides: TGCGCCAGCAGCTTTCTAGCGGGGGCTAACAATGAGCAGTTCTTC. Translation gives CASSFLAGANNEQFF.

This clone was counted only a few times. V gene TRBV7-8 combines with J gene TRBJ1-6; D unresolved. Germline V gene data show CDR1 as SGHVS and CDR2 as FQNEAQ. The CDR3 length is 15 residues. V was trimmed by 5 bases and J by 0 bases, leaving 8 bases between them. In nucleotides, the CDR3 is TGTGCCAGCAGCGGAGTGTACTCCTATAATTCACCCCTCCACTTT. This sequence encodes CASSGVYSYNSPLHF.

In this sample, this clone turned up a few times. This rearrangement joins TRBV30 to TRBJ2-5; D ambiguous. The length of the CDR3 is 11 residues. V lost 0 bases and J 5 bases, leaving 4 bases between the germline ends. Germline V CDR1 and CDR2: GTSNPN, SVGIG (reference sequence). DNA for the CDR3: TGTGCCTGGAGTGTCCCGGAGACCCAGTACTTC. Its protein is CAWSVPETQYF.

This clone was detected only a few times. CDR3 coding DNA: TGTGCCAGCAGTTCGGACAGCAATAGTGAAAAACTGTTTTTT. It is translated as CASSSDSNSEKLFF. The chain recombines TRBV4-2 with TRBJ1-4, with D maybe TRBD1 (6 bases). The CDR3 has 14 amino acids. Deletions cut 6 bases from V and 7 bases from J, with 15 bases between. The germline CDR1 and CDR2 sequences are LGHNA and YNFKEQ.

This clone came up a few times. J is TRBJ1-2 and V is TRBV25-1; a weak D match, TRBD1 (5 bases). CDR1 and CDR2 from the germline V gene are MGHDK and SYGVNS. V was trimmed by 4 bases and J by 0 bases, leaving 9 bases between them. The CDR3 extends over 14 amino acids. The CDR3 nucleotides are TGTGCCAGCAGTGCTACAGGAACTAACTATGGCTACACCTTC. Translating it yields CASSATGTNYGYTF.

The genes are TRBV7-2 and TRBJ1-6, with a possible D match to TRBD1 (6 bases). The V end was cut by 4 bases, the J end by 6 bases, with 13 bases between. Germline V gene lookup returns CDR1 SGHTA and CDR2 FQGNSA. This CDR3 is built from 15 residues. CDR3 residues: CASSSRRQANSPLHF. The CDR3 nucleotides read TGTGCCAGCAGCTCCCGTCGACAGGCTAATTCACCCCTCCACTTT.

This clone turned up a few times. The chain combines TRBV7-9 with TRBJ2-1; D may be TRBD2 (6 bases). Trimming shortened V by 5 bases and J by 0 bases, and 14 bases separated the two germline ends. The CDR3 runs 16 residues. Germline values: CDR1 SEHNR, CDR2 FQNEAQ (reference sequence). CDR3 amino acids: CASSLNRGSSYNEQFF. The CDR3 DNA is TGTGCCAGCAGCCTGAACCGGGGGAGCTCCTACAATGAGCAGTTCTTC.

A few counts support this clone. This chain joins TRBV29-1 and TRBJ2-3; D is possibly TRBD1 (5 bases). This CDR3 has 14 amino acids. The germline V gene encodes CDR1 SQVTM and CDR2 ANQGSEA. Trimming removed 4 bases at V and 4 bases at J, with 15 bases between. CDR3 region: CSVGGRVIADTQYF. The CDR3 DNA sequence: TGCAGCGTTGGTGGCAGGGTAATAGCAGATACGCAGTATTTT.

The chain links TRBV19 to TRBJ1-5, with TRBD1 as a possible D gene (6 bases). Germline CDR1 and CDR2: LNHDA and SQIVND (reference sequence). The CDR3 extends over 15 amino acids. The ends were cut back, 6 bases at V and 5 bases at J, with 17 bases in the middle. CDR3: CASSPDRVMDQPQHF. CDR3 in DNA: TGTGCCAGTAGCCCGGACAGAGTAATGGATCAGCCCCAGCATTTT.

As DNA, the CDR3 is TGCGCCAGCAGCGATTCACAGGGAGACATTCAGTACTTC. Encoded protein: CASSDSQGDIQYF. The chain joins TRBV4-1 to TRBJ2-4, with D perhaps matching TRBD1 (6 bases). Looked up from germline, CDR1 is MGHRA and CDR2 is YSYEKL. This CDR3 region has 13 residues. Between the trimmed V and J ends, which lost 5 bases and 8 bases, there was a span of 13 bases.

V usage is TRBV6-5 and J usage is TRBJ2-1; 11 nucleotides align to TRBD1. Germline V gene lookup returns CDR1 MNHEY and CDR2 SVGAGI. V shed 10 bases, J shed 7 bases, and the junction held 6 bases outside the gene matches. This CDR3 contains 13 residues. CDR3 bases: TGTGCCATCCGGGACAGGGGGAGTAATGAGCAGTTCTTC. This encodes CAIRDRGSNEQFF.

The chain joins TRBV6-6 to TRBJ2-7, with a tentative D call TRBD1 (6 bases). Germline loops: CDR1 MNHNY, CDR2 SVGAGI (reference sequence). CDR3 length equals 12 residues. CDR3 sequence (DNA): TGTGCAACGGGGACATGGGTTTACGAGCAGTACTTC. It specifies CATGTWVYEQYF.

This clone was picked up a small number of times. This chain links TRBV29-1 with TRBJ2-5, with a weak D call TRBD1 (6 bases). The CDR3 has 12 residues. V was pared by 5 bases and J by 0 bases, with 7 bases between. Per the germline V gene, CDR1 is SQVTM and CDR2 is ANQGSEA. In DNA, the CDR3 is TGCAGCGTTCGGACAGACCAAGAGACCCAGTACTTC. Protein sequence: CSVRTDQETQYF.

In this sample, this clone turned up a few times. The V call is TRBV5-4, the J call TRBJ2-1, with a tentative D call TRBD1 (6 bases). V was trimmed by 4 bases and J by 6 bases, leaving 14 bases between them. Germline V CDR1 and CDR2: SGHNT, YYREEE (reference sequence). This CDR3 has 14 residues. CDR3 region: CASSQGRGANEQFF. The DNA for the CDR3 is TGTGCCAGCAGCCAAGGCAGGGGAGCCAATGAGCAGTTCTTC.

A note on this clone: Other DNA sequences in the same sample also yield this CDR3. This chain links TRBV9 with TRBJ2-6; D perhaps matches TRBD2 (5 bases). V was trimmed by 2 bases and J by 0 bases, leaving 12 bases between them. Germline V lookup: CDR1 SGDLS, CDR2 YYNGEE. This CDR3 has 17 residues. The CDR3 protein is CASSVDGGLSGANVLTF. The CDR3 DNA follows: TGTGCCAGCAGCGTCGACGGAGGACTCTCTGGGGCCAACGTCCTGACTTTC.